The entry below gives a single T cell receptor (beta chain) sequence along with its context. Its antigen is still unknown. No base-level quality is on record; no much larger clone is a single base apart. This entry belongs to a study of blood T cell repertoires in COVID-19 (dated by TCRdb to 2020 to 2022). Some background on the complete study: Samples covering the acute and convalescent phases of COVID-19 were provided by collaborators in the United States, Italy and Spain. Samples were obtained from the ongoing ImmuneRACE study (first 160 participants) and from 1,254 subjects provided by 6 global collaborators. The dataset comprised deeply sampled blood TCRbeta repertoires from subjects exposed to, actively infected with, or recovered from COVID-19. The repertoires were released in a freely available public database intended as a resource for research on the immune response to SARS-CoV-2. The material from the prospective study consisted of cDNA or gDNA derived from T cells, B-cell-depleted T cells, or PBMCs. Sample metadata almost always included a de-identified subject ID, COVID-19 status, age in years and sex. Where available, HLA class I and class II types were obtained from metadata supplied by the sample provider rather than from assay-based typing. Broader findings and caveats from the paper: How much clinical and demographic metadata was included differed by source and by participant, and the metadata was provided uncurated.

In the prospective study, participants were roughly 18 to 89 years old, resided in about two dozen geographic areas of the United States, and were enrolled through a virtual design. In the prospective study, cohorts were assigned on the basis of participant-reported clinical history obtained from a screening survey and a study questionnaire. Recovered participants in ImmuneRACE Cohort 3 were defined by two consecutive negative NP/OP PCR tests, clearance by a healthcare professional, or resolution of symptoms. Each participant in the prospective study had whole blood, serum and a nasopharyngeal or oropharyngeal swab collected by mobile phlebotomists. Prospective study participants could optionally give additional blood draws and questionnaires over an approximately 2-month period. Before DNA extraction, blood samples from the prospective study were shipped at room temperature or frozen. V is cut back by 7 bases and J by 0 bases, with 12 bases in the junction unmatched. CDR1 is given as ENHRY and CDR2 as SYGVKD, both from the germline V gene. Counted from cysteine to phenylalanine, this CDR3 has 18 amino acids. Only the CDR3 DNA is retained, 54 bases long and in frame from the first base.

The immunoSEQ Assay, a bias-controlled multiplex PCR, was used to amplify TCRbeta CDR3 regions from genomic DNA. As for the authors' bioinformatics: Nucleated cell counts per sample were estimated from amplification of reference gene primers within the assay. To quantify the absolute abundance of each unique TCRbeta CDR3 rearrangement, sequence reads were collapsed and filtered. For each sample, productive Simpson clonality was calculated as the square root of Simpson's diversity index over productive rearrangements. In its TCRdb copy, this immuneACCESS table keeps in-frame sequences only and misses some clones. Where compared with another copy, unresolved V genes explain less than half of these, and the others have no known cause. Clone size and the V and J calls come from that table; the DNA yielded D and trimming. This sample gives fewer than 400,000 clones in total; around nine tenths of them show up just once. Jointly, the top ten make up roughly 10% of the sample.

This sequence was found in a woman between 50 and 59 years old who had recovered from COVID-19. The sequenced sample consisted of PBMCs or T cells enriched from blood (not recorded which). The chain was built from TRBV10-3 and TRBJ2-6; TRBD1 fits 7 bases in the junction. The DNA is as follows: TGTGCCATCACCCCGGCGACAGGGTTAGACTCTGGGGCCAACGTCCTGACTTTC. It specifies CAITPATGLDSGANVLTF.